This T cell receptor beta chain was captured in a study of cytomegalovirus exposure and HLA in healthy donors. General observations from the study: In a later analysis, HLA-associated TCR beta chains were more clonally expanded than equally common others. Owing to their indistinguishability, certain V segments, notably TRBV6-2 and TRBV6-3, were excluded.

PCR was performed using 60 Vbeta and 13 Jbeta primers. Repertoires were generated with immunoSEQ multiplex PCR, while TCRdb's copy carries only in-frame clones and drops some. The profile shows hundreds of thousands of clones, roughly 80% of them singletons. Donors were nominally healthy when sampled, though unrecorded immune exposures were likely. The CDR3 contains 12 residues. Between the trimmed V and J ends, which lost 3 bases and 10 bases, there was a span of 12 bases. Germline CDR1 and CDR2: MDHEN and SYDVKM. As for this clone: The antigen remains unidentified.

This chain connects TRBV28 to TRBJ1-2, with D tentatively TRBD1 (5 bases). Sequencing was done on a sample of PBMCs. The receptor was isolated from a girl aged 5-17 years in good health and CMV-seronegative. The CDR3 DNA sequence: TGTGCCAGCAGTTTGAACTACAGGTTCTACACCTTC. It translates to CASSLNYRFYTF.